This is a list of T cell receptor beta chains from one sample in a study of T cells in localized non-small cell lung cancer. The repertoire was sequenced with immunoSEQ multiplex PCR; TCRdb's copy has only in-frame clones and lacks some. Counted here are about 21,000 clones, around 84% occurring once; the ten biggest clones make up about 2.3%. Here the sequenced sample was peripheral blood, taken before any cancer treatment. All receptors derive from a man aged 35 to 70 with stage I lung adenocarcinoma. The CDR3 runs from the conserved cysteine through the conserved F or W. Fields, in order: CDR3 DNA, CDR3 protein, clone size, J gene, D gene, V gene, CDR3 length. A D gene is named only where the DNA matches it firmly. Some rows mark clone size as missing; the rest say once, few, many or name a class of expanded clone.

CDR3nt: TGTGCCTGGACGTCGGATGGCAATCAGCCCCAGCATTTT; CDR3aa: CAWTSDGNQPQHF; abundance: few; j_gene: TRBJ1-5; d_gene: .; v_gene: TRBV30; len: 13
CDR3nt: TGCGCCAGCAGCTCAAGATCTCGGACAGGGTTAAGCGAGCAGTACTTC; CDR3aa: CASSSRSRTGLSEQYF; abundance: .; j_gene: TRBJ2-7; d_gene: TRBD1; v_gene: TRBV5-1; len: 16
CDR3nt: TGTGCCAGCTCACAGGGGACAGGCACAGATACGCAGTATTTT; CDR3aa: CASSQGTGTDTQYF; abundance: .; j_gene: TRBJ2-3; d_gene: TRBD1; v_gene: TRBV18; len: 14
CDR3nt: TGTGCCAGCAGTCCTCTGGGGGACAGGGTGTCCTACGAGCAGTACTTC; CDR3aa: CASSPLGDRVSYEQYF; abundance: .; j_gene: TRBJ2-7; d_gene: TRBD1; v_gene: TRBV28; len: 16
CDR3nt: TGTGCCAGCAGTGCCGAGAGCGGCGAGCAGTACTTC; CDR3aa: CASSAESGEQYF; abundance: few; j_gene: TRBJ2-7; d_gene: .; v_gene: TRBV2; len: 12
CDR3nt: TGCGCCAGCAGCCCTGGGACAGCCCAAGAGACCCAGTACTTC; CDR3aa: CASSPGTAQETQYF; abundance: .; j_gene: TRBJ2-5; d_gene: TRBD1; v_gene: TRBV5-1; len: 14
CDR3nt: TGTGCCAGCAGTTTAAAAGAGGTGTTTAGCAATCAGCCCCAGCATTTT; CDR3aa: CASSLKEVFSNQPQHF; abundance: once; j_gene: TRBJ1-5; d_gene: .; v_gene: TRBV28; len: 16
CDR3nt: TGTGCCAGCAGACGGGACAGGGGATTACATACCACAGATACGCAGTATTTT; CDR3aa: CASRRDRGLHTTDTQYF; abundance: .; j_gene: TRBJ2-3; d_gene: TRBD1; v_gene: TRBV28; len: 17
CDR3nt: TGTGCCAGCAGCTGGACCGGACTAGCGGATTTTGGGGAGACCCAGTACTTC; CDR3aa: CASSWTGLADFGETQYF; abundance: .; j_gene: TRBJ2-5; d_gene: TRBD2; v_gene: TRBV5-6; len: 17
CDR3nt: TGTGCCAGCAGCCGGACTAGGTTAAATGAGCAGTTCTTC; CDR3aa: CASSRTRLNEQFF; abundance: .; j_gene: TRBJ2-1; d_gene: TRBD2; v_gene: TRBV14; len: 13
CDR3nt: TGTGCCACCAGCAGAAGACAGGGGGCAGACATTCAGTACTTC; CDR3aa: CATSRRQGADIQYF; abundance: .; j_gene: TRBJ2-4; d_gene: TRBD1; v_gene: TRBV15; len: 14
CDR3nt: TGTGCCAGCAGCGTAGCTACGAGGGGTAGTCATGGCTACACCTTC; CDR3aa: CASSVATRGSHGYTF; abundance: few; j_gene: TRBJ1-2; d_gene: .; v_gene: TRBV9; len: 15
CDR3nt: TGTGCCAGCAGTTTAGGTGGGATGGATGAGCAGTTCTTC; CDR3aa: CASSLGGMDEQFF; abundance: .; j_gene: TRBJ2-1; d_gene: .; v_gene: TRBV27; len: 13
CDR3nt: TGTGCCAGCAGTTTGACAGGGGGGTACGAGCAGTACTTC; CDR3aa: CASSLTGGYEQYF; abundance: .; j_gene: TRBJ2-7; d_gene: TRBD1; v_gene: TRBV2; len: 13
CDR3nt: TGTGCCAGCTCGAGGACCTCCCTCACAGATACGCAGTATTTT; CDR3aa: CASSRTSLTDTQYF; abundance: .; j_gene: TRBJ2-3; d_gene: .; v_gene: TRBV6-6; len: 14
CDR3nt: TGTGCCAGTAGTGCAATGGGCGGCGAGCAGTACTTC; CDR3aa: CASSAMGGEQYF; abundance: .; j_gene: TRBJ2-7; d_gene: .; v_gene: TRBV19; len: 12
CDR3nt: TGTGCCAGCAGTCTAGCGGGGGGACTCACAGATACGCAGTATTTT; CDR3aa: CASSLAGGLTDTQYF; abundance: .; j_gene: TRBJ2-3; d_gene: TRBD2; v_gene: TRBV27; len: 15
CDR3nt: TGTGCCAGCAGCGTAGCTGTCCAGGGGGCTCTCGGGGAGCTGTTTTTT; CDR3aa: CASSVAVQGALGELFF; abundance: .; j_gene: TRBJ2-2; d_gene: TRBD1; v_gene: TRBV9; len: 16
CDR3nt: TGCGCCAGCAGCCAAGCCATAGGGCGGGGAGCGGGACGACACGGTGAGCAGTTCTTC; CDR3aa: CASSQAIGRGAGRHGEQFF; abundance: .; j_gene: TRBJ2-1; d_gene: TRBD2; v_gene: TRBV4-1; len: 19
CDR3nt: TGCGCCAGCAGCGCGGCAGGCAACTTTAATGAAAAACTGTTTTTT; CDR3aa: CASSAAGNFNEKLFF; abundance: .; j_gene: TRBJ1-4; d_gene: .; v_gene: TRBV5-1; len: 15
CDR3nt: TGTGCCAGCTCACCAAGGTTGGAGAACACTGAAGCTTTCTTT; CDR3aa: CASSPRLENTEAFF; abundance: .; j_gene: TRBJ1-1; d_gene: .; v_gene: TRBV18; len: 14
CDR3nt: TGCGCCAGCAGCTTGGGTCGGGGGGCGAAGAACTACGAGCAGTACTTC; CDR3aa: CASSLGRGAKNYEQYF; abundance: .; j_gene: TRBJ2-7; d_gene: .; v_gene: TRBV5-1; len: 16
CDR3nt: TGTGCCAGCAGCTTGTCAGGAACTAGCACAGATACGCAGTATTTT; CDR3aa: CASSLSGTSTDTQYF; abundance: once; j_gene: TRBJ2-3; d_gene: .; v_gene: TRBV5-4; len: 15
CDR3nt: TGTGCCTGGAGTACCGCTTATACGCAGTATTTT; CDR3aa: CAWSTAYTQYF; abundance: .; j_gene: TRBJ2-3; d_gene: .; v_gene: TRBV30; len: 11
CDR3nt: TGTGCCAGCAGCTTAACCAGAGACAGGGGGCTTGAGCAGTTCTTC; CDR3aa: CASSLTRDRGLEQFF; abundance: .; j_gene: TRBJ2-1; d_gene: TRBD1; v_gene: TRBV7-2; len: 15
CDR3nt: TGTGCCAGCAGCTTAGACGGGTTGAGTGAGCAGTTCTTC; CDR3aa: CASSLDGLSEQFF; abundance: once; j_gene: TRBJ2-1; d_gene: .; v_gene: TRBV7-2; len: 13
CDR3nt: TGTGCCAGCAGCTTTGGGGGACAGGCGTTCTACGAGCAGTACTTC; CDR3aa: CASSFGGQAFYEQYF; abundance: few; j_gene: TRBJ2-7; d_gene: TRBD1; v_gene: TRBV5-6; len: 15
CDR3nt: TGTGCCAGCAGACCCGGGACAGATACCTACGAGCAGTACTTC; CDR3aa: CASRPGTDTYEQYF; abundance: .; j_gene: TRBJ2-7; d_gene: TRBD1; v_gene: TRBV6-1; len: 14
CDR3nt: TGCGCCAGCAGTGAGTCGGGGACAGCCCAAGAGACCCAGTACTTC; CDR3aa: CASSESGTAQETQYF; abundance: .; j_gene: TRBJ2-5; d_gene: TRBD1; v_gene: TRBV10-1; len: 15
CDR3nt: TGCGCCAGCCGGTCTGGACAGGGGGGCTCCTACGAGCAGTACTTC; CDR3aa: CASRSGQGGSYEQYF; abundance: .; j_gene: TRBJ2-7; d_gene: TRBD1; v_gene: TRBV10-2; len: 15
CDR3nt: TGTGCCAGCACGAAGTCCATGAACACTGAAGCTTTCTTT; CDR3aa: CASTKSMNTEAFF; abundance: medium-sized; j_gene: TRBJ1-1; d_gene: .; v_gene: TRBV2; len: 13
CDR3nt: TGTGCCATCAGTGAGTCGAGTCTGGTGAACGGGGAGCTGTTTTTT; CDR3aa: CAISESSLVNGELFF; abundance: .; j_gene: TRBJ2-2; d_gene: .; v_gene: TRBV10-3; len: 15
CDR3nt: TGTGCCATCAGTGCGACTAGCGGGGGGGGATTGGAGACCCAGTACTTC; CDR3aa: CAISATSGGGLETQYF; abundance: .; j_gene: TRBJ2-5; d_gene: TRBD2; v_gene: TRBV10-3; len: 16
CDR3nt: TGCGCCAGCAGTCCGAGAGGGACAGTGAACACTGAAGCTTTCTTT; CDR3aa: CASSPRGTVNTEAFF; abundance: .; j_gene: TRBJ1-1; d_gene: TRBD1; v_gene: TRBV4-3; len: 15
CDR3nt: TGCGCCAGCAGCTTGGGGTTGCGGCTGGACTACAATGAGCAGTTCTTC; CDR3aa: CASSLGLRLDYNEQFF; abundance: .; j_gene: TRBJ2-1; d_gene: .; v_gene: TRBV5-1; len: 16
CDR3nt: TGTGCCAGTCGCAGGGCAGCGAACACTGAAGCTTTCTTT; CDR3aa: CASRRAANTEAFF; abundance: .; j_gene: TRBJ1-1; d_gene: .; v_gene: TRBV19; len: 13
CDR3nt: TGTGCAAGTCGCCTAGGGGGCGGGTCCGTGGGTGGGGAGCAGTACTTC; CDR3aa: CASRLGGGSVGGEQYF; abundance: .; j_gene: TRBJ2-7; d_gene: .; v_gene: TRBV12-2; len: 16
CDR3nt: TGTGCCAGCAGTGTAATGCTAGCCTCCTACGAGCAGTACTTC; CDR3aa: CASSVMLASYEQYF; abundance: few; j_gene: TRBJ2-7; d_gene: .; v_gene: TRBV2; len: 14
CDR3nt: TGTGCCAGCAGCTTAGGGGTCCGTGACAAGAACAATGAGCAGTTCTTC; CDR3aa: CASSLGVRDKNNEQFF; abundance: .; j_gene: TRBJ2-1; d_gene: .; v_gene: TRBV13; len: 16
CDR3nt: TGTGCTAGTGGTTTGTCCGAGCGCGAGCAGTACTTC; CDR3aa: CASGLSEREQYF; abundance: .; j_gene: TRBJ2-7; d_gene: .; v_gene: TRBV12-5; len: 12
CDR3nt: TGTGCCAGCACCGGGACAGCCTATAATCAGCCCCAGCATTTT; CDR3aa: CASTGTAYNQPQHF; abundance: few; j_gene: TRBJ1-5; d_gene: TRBD1; v_gene: TRBV2; len: 14
CDR3nt: TGCGCCAGCAGCCAAGTTCAGGGGGCCGGAGCGGGGAACACTGAAGCTTTCTTT; CDR3aa: CASSQVQGAGAGNTEAFF; abundance: few; j_gene: TRBJ1-1; d_gene: TRBD1; v_gene: TRBV4-3; len: 18
CDR3nt: TGTGCCAGTAGTATCATAGGGGACGGATATTATGGCTACACCTTC; CDR3aa: CASSIIGDGYYGYTF; abundance: .; j_gene: TRBJ1-2; d_gene: .; v_gene: TRBV19; len: 15
CDR3nt: TGTGCCATCAGTCTTACGGACGGAGATACGCAGTATTTT; CDR3aa: CAISLTDGDTQYF; abundance: .; j_gene: TRBJ2-3; d_gene: .; v_gene: TRBV10-3; len: 13